The next 27 T cell receptor beta chains were all read from a single sample in a study of CD8+ T cells in alopecia areata. Treatment defined: oral pan-JAK inhibitor, 5-10 mg twice daily. Following RNA extraction, reverse transcription yielded cDNA that acted as the sequencing template. Generated by immunoSEQ multiplex PCR, the TCRdb table keeps only in-frame clones and is missing some. This sample yields 150,000 to 200,000 clones, of which about 71% are seen a single time; over 0.85% belongs to the top ten. Sequencing was performed on CD4+ T cells sorted from blood, taken at week 4, from a patient treated with tofacitinib. The receptors here all came from a human donor with alopecia areata.

The chain joins TRBV30 to TRBJ2-1; a possible D gene is TRBD1 (6 bases). This CDR3 contains 13 residues. The germline V gene has CDR1 GTSNPN and CDR2 SVGIG (reference sequence). V gave up 2 bases and J gave up 4 bases, with 9 bases separating them. In DNA, the CDR3 is TGTGCCTGGAGTCTAACAGGGTACAATGAGCAGTTCTTC. The encoded protein is CAWSLTGYNEQFF.

Concerning this clone: Other DNA sequences within the sample encode an identical CDR3. J is TRBJ1-5 and V is TRBV29-1, with TRBD1 identical over 7 bases. V trimming: 4 bases; J trimming: 3 bases; junction bases outside the gene matches: 3. This CDR3 spans 13 amino acids. CDR1 SQVTM and CDR2 ANQGSEA come from the germline V gene. The CDR3 loop reads CSVGQGNNQPQHF. The CDR3 DNA reads TGCAGCGTTGGACAGGGTAACAATCAGCCCCAGCATTTT.

This clone was detected only once. The rearrangement uses TRBV6-6 and TRBJ1-5; 10 bases agree with TRBD1. The CDR3 consists of 13 residues. V lost 10 bases, J lost 4 bases, and 4 bases stayed unmatched. Germline V gives CDR1 MNHNY, CDR2 SVGAGI (reference sequence). CDR3 nucleotide sequence: TGTGCCACCAGGGGACAGGGGAATCAGCCCCAGCATTTT. Amino acids: CATRGQGNQPQHF.

The V gene is TRBV30, the J gene TRBJ1-2; D is unresolved. The V and J ends lost 4 bases and 5 bases respectively, with 11 bases between them. The germline CDR1 and CDR2 sequences are GTSNPN and SVGIG (reference sequence). This CDR3 region has 12 residues. The CDR3 loop is CAWNQRAYGYTF. CDR3 nucleotides: TGTGCCTGGAATCAGCGGGCTTATGGCTACACCTTC.

J is TRBJ1-5 and V is TRBV10-2; D possibly corresponds to TRBD1 (6 bases). The ends were cut back, 8 bases at V and 0 bases at J, with 8 bases in the middle. The CDR3 consists of 13 residues. Germline CDR1 reads WSHSY; CDR2 reads SAAADI. CDR3 in amino acids: CASGDNSNQPQHF. The CDR3 DNA reads TGCGCCAGCGGGGACAATAGCAATCAGCCCCAGCATTTT.

This chain joins TRBV11-2 and TRBJ2-1; D is unclear. Germline-derived CDR1 and CDR2 are SGHAT and FQNNGV. This CDR3 has 15 residues. Deletions cut 1 base from V and 5 bases from J, with 12 bases between. This chain's CDR3 is CASSLGNFGHNEQFF. In DNA form, the CDR3 reads TGTGCCAGCAGCTTAGGTAACTTCGGACACAATGAGCAGTTCTTC. The full variable domain, with the rest looked up from reference TRBV11-2 and TRBJ2-1, is EAGVAQSPRYKIIEKRQSVAFWCNPISGHATLYWYQQILGQGPKLLIQFQNNGVVDDSQLPKDRFSAERLKGVDSTLKIQPAKLEDSAVYLCASSLGNFGHNEQFFGPGTRLTVL.

The chain combines TRBV10-3 with TRBJ2-5, with D perhaps matching TRBD1 or TRBD2 (5 bases each). Germline V gives CDR1 ENHRY, CDR2 SYGVKD. V dropped 4 bases and J dropped 0 bases, with 9 bases sitting between them. The CDR3 is 14 residues long. CDR3 sequence reads: CAISVGEYQETQYF. CDR3 coding DNA: TGTGCCATCAGTGTAGGGGAGTACCAAGAGACCCAGTACTTC.

The rearrangement uses TRBV6-6 and TRBJ2-2; possibly TRBD2 for D (7 bases). This CDR3 has 15 amino acids. Looked up from germline, CDR1 is MNHNY and CDR2 is SVGAGI (reference sequence). V was clipped by 6 bases and J by 5 bases, with 16 bases between them. CDR3 nucleotide sequence: TGTGCCAGCAGGGAGAGGGGGGGCAATACCGGGGAGCTGTTTTTT. The encoded protein is CASRERGGNTGELFF.

This chain links TRBV7-2 with TRBJ2-7; D ambiguous. CDR3 length: 16 amino acids. The germline V and J ends were trimmed by 4 bases and 1 base, with 17 bases remaining between them. Germline-derived CDR1 and CDR2 are SGHTA and FQGNSA. The CDR3 DNA reads as TGTGCCAGCAGCTCCTCCAGGTTCTTTACGTCCTACGAGCAGTACTTC. This gives the protein CASSSSRFFTSYEQYF.

This clone was recorded once. The rearrangement joins TRBV19 to TRBJ1-5; D gene uncertain. Germline CDR1 and CDR2: LNHDA and SQIVND (reference sequence). CDR3 size: 12 residues. Trimming removed 3 bases from V and 8 bases from J, with 8 bases in between. CDR3 region: CASSILGKPQHF. CDR3 DNA: TGTGCCAGTAGTATCTTGGGGAAGCCCCAGCATTTT.

This clone was counted a few times. V is TRBV4-3 and J is TRBJ1-5; D possibly corresponds to TRBD1 (5 bases). Trimming cost V 0 bases and J 2 bases, with 8 bases left between them. CDR1 and CDR2 (germline): LGHNA, YSLEER. The CDR3 totals 15 residues. CDR3 sequence (DNA): TGCGCCAGCAGCCAAGAGGGGGGGGGCAATCAGCCCCAGCATTTT. Its protein is CASSQEGGGNQPQHF.

The V call is TRBV13, the J call TRBJ1-2, with D unresolved. V lost 0 bases to trimming and J lost 2 bases, with 4 bases between them. The CDR3 covers 13 residues. Per the germline V gene, CDR1 is PRHDT and CDR2 is FYEKMQ (reference sequence). Here the CDR3 reads CASSLGQNYGYTF. In DNA form, the CDR3 reads TGTGCCAGCAGCTTAGGACAGAACTATGGCTACACCTTC. The full variable domain, in which reference TRBV13 and TRBJ1-2 provide the parts outside the CDR3, is AAGVIQSPRHLIKEKRETATLKCYPIPRHDTVYWYQQGPGQDPQFLISFYEKMQSDKGSIPDRFSAQQFSDYHSELNMSSLELGDSALYFCASSLGQNYGYTFGSGTRLTVV.

This clone was recorded only once. This chain links TRBV11-2 with TRBJ2-5, with 7 bases lining up with TRBD1. The CDR3 is 13 amino acids. Trimming took 7 bases from V and 3 from J; bases not matched to a gene: 5. Germline CDR1 reads SGHAT; CDR2 reads FQNNGV. The DNA of the CDR3 is TGTGCCAGCACTCAACAGGGGAAAGAGACCCAGTACTTC. Amino acid sequence: CASTQQGKETQYF.

Comment on this clone: Other nucleotide sequences in the sample specify the same CDR3. V usage is TRBV5-6 and J usage is TRBJ2-5, with 7 bases that match TRBD1. V lost 0 bases to trimming and J lost 3 bases; unmatched junction nucleotides: 2. The CDR3 is made up of 14 amino acids. Per germline, CDR1 SGHDT and CDR2 YYEEEE. This CDR3 is CASSLVGTEETQYF. The CDR3 DNA follows: TGTGCCAGCAGCTTGGTCGGGACAGAAGAGACCCAGTACTTC.

In this sample, this clone turned up a few times. This sequence joins TRBV5-6 and TRBJ2-2; the D is unclear. Germline V lookup: CDR1 SGHDT, CDR2 YYEEEE. Trimming removed 2 bases from V and 7 bases from J, with 6 bases in between. This CDR3 spans 12 amino acids. The CDR3 reads CASSFMIGELFF. The CDR3 nucleotides are TGTGCCAGCAGCTTCATGATCGGGGAGCTGTTTTTT.

J is TRBJ2-5 and V is TRBV29-1, with 10 bases identical to TRBD2. This CDR3 has 13 amino acids. V shed 8 bases and J 3 bases; nucleotides not matched to a gene: 6. Germline V gene data show CDR1 as SQVTM and CDR2 as ANQGSEA. DNA of the CDR3: TGCAGCTCGACAACTAGCGGGGAAGAGACCCAGTACTTC. It codes for CSSTTSGEETQYF. The whole variable domain, remainder taken from reference TRBV29-1 and TRBJ2-5, is SAVISQKPSRDICQRGTSLTIQCQVDSQVTMMFWYRQQPGQSLTLIATANQGSEATYESGFVIDKFPISRPNLTFSTLTVSNMSPEDSSIYLCSSTTSGEETQYFGPGTRLLVL.

The CDR3: CSVEEGVTEAFF. Here the CDR3 DNA reads TGCAGCGTTGAAGAGGGGGTCACTGAAGCTTTCTTT. The chain recombines TRBV29-1 with TRBJ1-1; D might be TRBD1 (5 bases). Germline CDR1 and CDR2: SQVTM and ANQGSEA. V lost 0 bases to trimming and J lost 4 bases, with 6 bases between them. CDR3 length: 12 amino acids.

The chain links TRBV29-1 to TRBJ2-4, with 10 bases lining up with TRBD2. Germline CDR1 SQVTM, CDR2 ANQGSEA. The V gene end was trimmed by 1 base and the J gene end by 2 bases; junction bases not matched to a gene: 11. The CDR3 is made up of 18 amino acids. This chain's CDR3 is CSVEGSGGAVLTKNIQYF. The CDR3 coding sequence is TGCAGCGTTGAAGGGAGCGGGGGGGCCGTTCTAACCAAAAACATTCAGTACTTC.

This clone occurred a few times. The identical CDR3 is also encoded by other nucleotide sequences in the sample. This chain joins TRBV29-1 and TRBJ1-1; D remains unclear. V shed 7 bases and J shed 4 bases, with 10 bases lying between them. From germline, CDR1 is SQVTM and CDR2 ANQGSEA. The CDR3 contains 11 residues. CDR3 bases: TGCAGCGCTGGCCGGGGCACTGAAGCTTTCTTT. Translated, it gives CSAGRGTEAFF.

This clone was recorded a few times. The V call is TRBV27, the J call TRBJ2-6; D tentatively fits TRBD1 or TRBD2 (6 bases each). The germline V gene encodes CDR1 MNHEY and CDR2 SMNVEV (reference sequence). The germline V and J ends were trimmed by 3 bases and 4 bases, with 10 bases remaining between them. The CDR3 covers 15 residues. CDR3: CASSLWGAGANVLTF. For the CDR3, the DNA is TGTGCCAGCAGTTTGTGGGGGGCAGGGGCCAACGTCCTGACTTTC.

This clone was recorded a few times. This rearrangement joins TRBV19 to TRBJ1-5; D unresolved. V dropped 0 bases and J dropped 0 bases, with 15 bases sitting between them. This CDR3 spans 18 amino acids. CDR1 is LNHDA and CDR2 is SQIVND in the germline V gene (reference sequence). CDR3 region: CASSIDRTGGYSNQPQHF. CDR3 sequence (DNA): TGTGCCAGTAGTATAGATCGGACGGGCGGATATAGCAATCAGCCCCAGCATTTT.

The chain recombines TRBV15 with TRBJ1-2; perhaps TRBD1 as D (5 bases). CDR3 length equals 15 residues. V lost 4 bases and J lost 4, with 16 bases in between. The V gene's germline CDR1 is LNHNV and CDR2 YYDKDF (reference sequence). The CDR3 region has the DNA TGTGCCACCAGCAAGGGGACGGGTGGCTTCTATGGCTACACCTTC. Translating gives CATSKGTGGFYGYTF.

The chain combines TRBV5-6 with TRBJ2-2; D is ambiguous. The CDR3 sequence is 15 residues long. Germline CDR1 SGHDT, CDR2 YYEEEE. V was trimmed by 5 bases and J by 5 bases, leaving 16 bases between them. Here the CDR3 reads CASSADGYTTGELFF. The CDR3 bases are TGTGCCAGCAGTGCGGACGGATATACGACCGGGGAGCTGTTTTTT. The entire variable domain, with the rest obtained from reference TRBV5-6 and TRBJ2-2, is as follows: DAGVTQSPTHLIKTRGQQVTLRCSPKSGHDTVSWYQQALGQGPQFIFQYYEEEERQRGNFPDRFSGHQFPNYSSELNVNALLLGDSALYLCASSADGYTTGELFFGEGSRLTVL.

J is TRBJ1-1 and V is TRBV30, with TRBD1 identical over 7 bases. There are 12 residues in the CDR3. CDR1 GTSNPN and CDR2 SVGIG come from the germline V gene (reference sequence). J gave up 11 bases and V 2 bases, and 8 bases lay outside the gene matches. The CDR3, as DNA: TGTGCCTGGAGTCCAACCGACAGGGACGCTTTCTTT. This gives the protein CAWSPTDRDAFF.

The chain has TRBV5-6 and TRBJ2-1; TRBD2 might be the D (6 bases). Trimming shortened V by 4 bases and J by 2 bases, and 13 bases separated the two germline ends. The germline gives CDR1 SGHDT, CDR2 YYEEEE. This CDR3 has 15 residues. The CDR3 DNA reads as TGTGCCAGCAGCCTCGGGCGGGGAACCTACAATGAGCAGTTCTTC. This codes for CASSLGRGTYNEQFF.

The rearrangement joins TRBV29-1 to TRBJ2-5; D not certain. V was shortened by 6 bases and J by 1 base, with 6 bases between the two germline ends. The CDR3 extends over 11 amino acids. Germline CDR1 and CDR2: SQVTM and ANQGSEA. The CDR3 here is CSVRLQETQYF. The CDR3 DNA is TGCAGCGTCAGACTCCAAGAGACCCAGTACTTC.

In its sample, this clone was seen a few times. The rearrangement links TRBV10-3 to TRBJ2-5; D remains ambiguous. Germline V gene data show CDR1 as ENHRY and CDR2 as SYGVKD. Deletions cut 3 bases from V and 7 bases from J, with 9 bases between. The CDR3 extends over 12 amino acids. The chain's CDR3 is CAISEATGTQYF. As DNA, the CDR3 is TGTGCCATCAGTGAAGCCACGGGGACCCAGTACTTC.